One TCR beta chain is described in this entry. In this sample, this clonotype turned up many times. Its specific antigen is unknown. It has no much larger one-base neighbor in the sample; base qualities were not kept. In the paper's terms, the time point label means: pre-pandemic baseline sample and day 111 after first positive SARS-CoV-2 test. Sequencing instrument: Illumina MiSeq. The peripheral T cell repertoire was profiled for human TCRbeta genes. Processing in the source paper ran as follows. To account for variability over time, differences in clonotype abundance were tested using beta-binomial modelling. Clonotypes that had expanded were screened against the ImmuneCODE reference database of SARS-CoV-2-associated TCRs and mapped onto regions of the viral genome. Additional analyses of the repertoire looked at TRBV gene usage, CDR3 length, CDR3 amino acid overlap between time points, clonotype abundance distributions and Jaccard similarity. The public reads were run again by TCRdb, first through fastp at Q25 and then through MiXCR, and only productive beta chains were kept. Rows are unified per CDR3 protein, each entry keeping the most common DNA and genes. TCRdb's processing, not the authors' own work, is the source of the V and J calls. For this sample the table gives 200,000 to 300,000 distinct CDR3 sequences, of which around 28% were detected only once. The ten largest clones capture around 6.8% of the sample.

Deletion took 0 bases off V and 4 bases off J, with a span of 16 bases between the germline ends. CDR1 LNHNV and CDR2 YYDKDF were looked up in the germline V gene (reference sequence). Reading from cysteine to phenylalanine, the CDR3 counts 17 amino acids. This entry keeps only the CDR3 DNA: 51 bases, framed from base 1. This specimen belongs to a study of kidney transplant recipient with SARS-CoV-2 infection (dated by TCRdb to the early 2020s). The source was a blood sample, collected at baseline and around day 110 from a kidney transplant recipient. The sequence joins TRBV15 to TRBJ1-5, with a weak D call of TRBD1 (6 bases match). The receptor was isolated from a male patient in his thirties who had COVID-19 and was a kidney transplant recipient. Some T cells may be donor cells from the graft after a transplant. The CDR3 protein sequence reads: CATSRDLRGRRNQPQHF. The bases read TGTGCCACCAGCAGAGATCTTCGGGGGCGTAGGAATCAGCCCCAGCATTTT.